Each of the 19 T cell receptor beta chains below was sequenced from the same sample in a study of siplizumab effects on memory and regulatory T cells. TCRdb's table, derived via immunoSEQ multiplex PCR, lists solely in-frame clones and lacks some. The sample lists some 120,000 clones, approximately 94% occurring once. Source material: non-Treg CD4+ T cells sorted from blood. The receptors were sampled from a human donor in good health.

In its sample, this clone was seen once. The rearrangement joins TRBV19 to TRBJ1-2; TRBD1 agrees at 7 bases. The CDR3 consists of 13 residues. After removal of 6 bases from V and 3 bases from J, the junction contained 4 bases not matched to a gene. The V gene's germline CDR1 is LNHDA and CDR2 SQIVND (reference sequence). CDR3 in DNA: TGTGCCAGTAGAACCGACAGGGACTATGGCTACACCTTC. Encoded protein: CASRTDRDYGYTF.

The chain links TRBV18 to TRBJ1-1; no definite D call. The CDR3 loop spans 12 amino acids. Deletions cut 3 bases from V and 4 bases from J, with 6 bases between. Germline CDR1 KGHSH, CDR2 LQKENI. This CDR3 reads CASSPSLTEAFF. In nucleotides, the CDR3 is TGTGCCAGCTCACCTAGCCTCACTGAAGCTTTCTTT.

The V call is TRBV5-6, the J call TRBJ1-4; D perhaps matches TRBD1 (5 bases). The V end was cut by 4 bases, the J end by 4 bases, with 14 bases between. The CDR3 totals 15 residues. Germline CDR1 and CDR2: SGHDT and YYEEEE. The chain's CDR3 is CASSRGVKLNEKLFF. In nucleotides, the CDR3 is TGTGCCAGCAGCAGGGGTGTGAAACTTAATGAAAAACTGTTTTTT.

This rearrangement joins TRBV28 to TRBJ1-3; tentatively, D is TRBD1 (5 bases). The germline V gene has CDR1 MDHEN and CDR2 SYDVKM. V lost 5 bases, J lost 1 base, and 12 bases lay in between. The CDR3 has 15 amino acids. DNA for the CDR3: TGTGCCAGCAGTCCCGCGGGGACGTCTGGAAACACCATATATTTT. Translating it yields CASSPAGTSGNTIYF.

J is TRBJ2-3 and V is TRBV5-1; D is perhaps TRBD1 or TRBD2 (5 bases each). The CDR3 extends over 15 amino acids. Germline CDR1 and CDR2: SGHRS and YFSETQ. The V end was cut by 0 bases, the J end by 0 bases, with 8 bases between. The CDR3 region is CASSLGDDSTDTQYF. DNA for the CDR3: TGCGCCAGCAGCTTGGGGGACGATAGCACAGATACGCAGTATTTT.

The chain carries TRBV9 and TRBJ2-5, with 11 bases that match TRBD2. This CDR3 contains 18 residues. J gave up 6 bases and V 0 bases, and 13 bases lay outside the gene matches. CDR1 is SGDLS, CDR2 YYNGEE, per germline. The CDR3 coding sequence is TGTGCCAGCAGCGTAGATTTGTCGACTAGCGGGATTCGAAAGACCCAGTACTTC. It yields the protein CASSVDLSTSGIRKTQYF.

The chain recombines TRBV19 with TRBJ1-5; 10 nucleotides align to TRBD1. The CDR3 runs to 16 residues. Trimming cost V 5 bases and J 2 bases; bases outside gene matches: 6. The V gene's germline CDR1 is LNHDA and CDR2 SQIVND (reference sequence). CDR3 nucleotide sequence: TGTGCCAGTAGTCCCATAGGACAGGGGGGCAATCAGCCCCAGCATTTT. Translating gives CASSPIGQGGNQPQHF. Looking up the rest from reference TRBV19 and TRBJ1-5 gives the full variable domain: DGGITQSPKYLFRKEGQNVTLSCEQNLNHDAMYWYRQDPGQGLRLIYYSQIVNDFQKGDIAEGYSVSREKKESFPLTVTSAQKNPTAFYLCASSPIGQGGNQPQHFGDGTRLSIL.

The chain recombines TRBV6-5 with TRBJ2-5; D is undetermined. The germline V and J ends were trimmed by 5 bases and 7 bases, with 8 bases remaining between them. CDR1 MNHEY and CDR2 SVGAGI come from the germline V gene. This CDR3 contains 11 residues. CDR3 residues: CASSSPGTQYF. As DNA, the CDR3 is TGTGCCAGCAGTAGCCCCGGGACCCAGTACTTC.

This rearrangement joins TRBV13 to TRBJ1-1, with TRBD1 as a possible D gene (5 bases). CDR1 PRHDT and CDR2 FYEKMQ come from the germline V gene (reference sequence). The CDR3 consists of 12 residues. Deletions cut 5 bases from V and 11 bases from J, with 15 bases between. In DNA form, the CDR3 reads TGTGCCAGCAGCCCCGGGACTGACAGCGCTTTCTTT. Translation gives CASSPGTDSAFF.

This rearrangement joins TRBV5-1 to TRBJ2-3; tentatively, D is TRBD2 (5 bases). Trimming pared 5 bases from V and 8 bases from J, leaving 15 bases between. This CDR3 comprises 13 residues. Germline V lookup: CDR1 SGHRS, CDR2 YFSETQ. The CDR3 is CASSPGLSSTQYF. DNA for the CDR3: TGCGCCAGCAGTCCTGGACTCAGCAGTACGCAGTATTTT.

In DNA, the CDR3 is TGTGCCAGCAGCTTGTCGGCAGGGGAGGGAAAACTGTTTTTT. Amino acids: CASSLSAGEGKLFF. The chain couples TRBV5-6 to TRBJ1-4, with a tentative D call TRBD1 (6 bases). V was clipped by 1 base and J by 10 bases, with 14 bases between them. The CDR3 spans 14 residues. CDR1 is SGHDT and CDR2 is YYEEEE in the germline V gene.

The chain has TRBV10-3 and TRBJ1-2, with D tentatively TRBD1 (5 bases). V was cut by 5 bases and J by 8 bases, with 15 bases left in between. The CDR3 loop spans 13 amino acids. Germline assignment: CDR1 ENHRY and CDR2 SYGVKD. The chain's CDR3 is CAISYRGLEGYTF. The DNA for the CDR3 is TGTGCCATCAGTTACCGGGGCCTTGAGGGCTACACCTTC.

This chain joins TRBV5-6 and TRBJ1-4; 9 positions agree with TRBD1. CDR1 SGHDT and CDR2 YYEEEE come from the germline V gene. The CDR3 length is 17 residues. The J segment lost 8 bases and the V segment lost 2 bases, leaving 13 bases of the junction unmatched. The DNA for the CDR3 is TGTGCCAGCAGCTTAAAACTATCCGGGACAGGGACCGAAAAACTGTTTTTT. It is translated as CASSLKLSGTGTEKLFF.

Regarding this clone: Other DNA sequences of this sample code for an identical CDR3. The genes are TRBV5-1 and TRBJ2-5; the D gene could be TRBD1 or TRBD2 (5 bases each). Between the trimmed V and J ends, which lost 3 bases and 5 bases, there was a span of 11 bases. The germline CDR1 and CDR2 sequences are SGHRS and YFSETQ. CDR3 length: 13 residues. CDR3 sequence: CASSSVGEETQYF. Here the CDR3 DNA reads TGCGCCAGCAGCTCCGTGGGGGAGGAGACCCAGTACTTC.

CDR3 in DNA: TGTGCCAGCTCACCTAGTTTAGGCAGCACAGATACGCAGTATTTT. It encodes CASSPSLGSTDTQYF. This sequence joins TRBV18 and TRBJ2-3; no firm D call. Germline V lookup: CDR1 KGHSH, CDR2 LQKENI. The ends were cut back, 3 bases at V and 0 bases at J, with 10 bases in the middle. The CDR3 runs to 15 residues. Complete variable domain (other parts from reference TRBV18 and TRBJ2-3): NAGVMQNPRHLVRRRGQEARLRCSPMKGHSHVYWYRQLPEEGLKFMVYLQKENIIDESGMPKERFSAEFPKEGPSILRIQQVVRGDSAAYFCASSPSLGSTDTQYFGPGTRLTVL.

V usage is TRBV19 and J usage is TRBJ1-5; D remains ambiguous. The V gene's germline CDR1 is LNHDA and CDR2 SQIVND (reference sequence). The CDR3 has 15 amino acids. Between the trimmed V and J ends, which lost 9 bases and 3 bases, there was a span of 18 bases. CDR3 coding DNA: TGTGCCAGCGGTGGACGGTCGAGGGACAATCAGCCCCAGCATTTT. Translation: CASGGRSRDNQPQHF.

The chain uses TRBV6-6 and TRBJ1-1, with TRBD1 matching over 10 bases. Per germline, CDR1 MNHNY and CDR2 SVGAGI (reference sequence). Trimming at V came to 2 bases and at J to 5 bases, leaving 2 bases not matched to a gene. The CDR3 totals 14 residues. The CDR3 coding sequence is TGTGCCAGCAGTTACGGGGACAGGGGAACTGAAGCTTTCTTT. Its protein product is CASSYGDRGTEAFF.

The V gene is TRBV27, the J gene TRBJ2-3; D is unclear. V was cut by 6 bases and J by 1 base, with 20 bases left in between. CDR1 is MNHEY and CDR2 is SMNVEV in the germline V gene (reference sequence). There are 17 residues in the CDR3. DNA of the CDR3: TGTGCCAGCAGCACTGGGCCCTACGGCTACGGCACAGATACGCAGTATTTT. Its protein is CASSTGPYGYGTDTQYF.

The chain links TRBV5-8 to TRBJ2-7; weak D call: TRBD1 (6 bases). The CDR3 length is 14 residues. V lost 3 bases and J 1 base, leaving 11 bases between the germline ends. Per germline, CDR1 SGHTS and CDR2 YDEGEE. As DNA, the CDR3 is TGTGCCAGCAGCTCCCGAGGGGGATCCTACGAGCAGTACTTC. Translated, it gives CASSSRGGSYEQYF.